Each of the 24 T cell receptor beta chains below was sequenced from the same sample in a study of cytomegalovirus exposure and HLA in healthy donors. PCR primers comprised 60 Vbeta and 13 Jbeta primers. The data were produced by immunoSEQ multiplex PCR, yet TCRdb's version contains in-frame clones alone and is incomplete. This repertoire shows about 220,000 clones, 82% found once; its top ten account for 5.4%. The sequenced material came from PBMCs. Receptors were obtained from a woman aged 40 to 50 in good health and CMV-seropositive.

This rearrangement joins TRBV9 to TRBJ2-1; 10 positions match TRBD2. Germline CDR1 SGDLS, CDR2 YYNGEE. Trimming at V came to 0 bases and at J to 7 bases, leaving 7 bases not matched to a gene. CDR3 size: 16 residues. CDR3 DNA: TGTGCCAGCAGCGTAGGGGCAGCGGGGGGGACTAATGAGCAGTTCTTC. Protein product: CASSVGAAGGTNEQFF.

V and J are TRBV30 and TRBJ2-4, with D tentatively TRBD2 (6 bases). The V gene's germline CDR1 is GTSNPN and CDR2 SVGIG (reference sequence). The CDR3 spans 12 residues. The V end lost 0 bases, the J end lost 15 bases, and 15 bases lay between the germline ends. The CDR3 DNA reads as TGTGCCTGGAGTGTCTCGGAGGGAGTGCCGTACTTC. Amino acids: CAWSVSEGVPYF.

J is TRBJ2-7 and V is TRBV11-2, with 10 nucleotides matching TRBD1. After removal of 8 bases from V and 3 bases from J, the junction contained 7 bases not matched to a gene. Germline V gene data show CDR1 as SGHAT and CDR2 as FQNNGV. This CDR3 is 14 amino acids long. CDR3: CASGQGGSLYEQYF. DNA of the CDR3: TGTGCCAGCGGACAGGGGGGGAGTCTCTACGAGCAGTACTTC.

The chain joins TRBV6-5 to TRBJ2-3; weak D call: TRBD2 (5 bases). V lost 6 bases and J 6 bases, leaving 16 bases between the germline ends. The germline gives CDR1 MNHEY, CDR2 SVGAGI. CDR3 size: 14 residues. The CDR3 protein is CASRWTARGDTQYF. CDR3 nucleotide sequence: TGTGCCAGCAGATGGACTGCCCGTGGGGATACGCAGTATTTT.

The rearrangement joins TRBV11-2 to TRBJ2-1; 11 bases line up with TRBD2. The length of the CDR3 is 15 residues. V shed 10 bases and J 4 bases; nucleotides not matched to a gene: 9. The germline V gene encodes CDR1 SGHAT and CDR2 FQNNGV. CDR3 coding DNA: TGTGCCATTCAGATGGGACTAGCGGTATACAATGAGCAGTTCTTC. Amino acid sequence: CAIQMGLAVYNEQFF.

The rearrangement links TRBV2 to TRBJ1-5; D is perhaps TRBD1 (6 bases). The V gene's germline CDR1 is SNHLY and CDR2 FYNNEI. Deletions cut 2 bases from V and 5 bases from J, with 10 bases between. This CDR3 has 14 residues. CDR3 coding DNA: TGTGCCAGCAGTGAAATTTGGGGGCATCAGCCCCAGCATTTT. Its protein product is CASSEIWGHQPQHF.

This chain joins TRBV6-5 and TRBJ1-1, with D hard to call. V lost 2 bases to trimming and J lost 6 bases, with 16 bases between them. Germline-derived CDR1 and CDR2 are MNHEY and SVGAGI. The CDR3 runs to 15 residues. CDR3 sequence (DNA): TGTGCCAGCAGTTACCGGCCAGATCCACAGCCTGAAGCTTTCTTT. Translation gives CASSYRPDPQPEAFF.

The gene calls are TRBV19 and TRBJ1-3; 9 nucleotides agree with TRBD1. Germline V CDR1 and CDR2: LNHDA, SQIVND (reference sequence). The CDR3 runs to 14 residues. The V segment lost 5 bases and the J segment 8 bases; nucleotides outside the gene matches: 7. The CDR3 sequence is CASSSTDRGYTIYF. CDR3 nucleotide sequence: TGTGCCAGTAGTTCCACGGACAGGGGATACACCATATATTTT. Filled out from reference TRBV19 and TRBJ1-3, the complete variable domain reads DGGITQSPKYLFRKEGQNVTLSCEQNLNHDAMYWYRQDPGQGLRLIYYSQIVNDFQKGDIAEGYSVSREKKESFPLTVTSAQKNPTAFYLCASSSTDRGYTIYFGEGSWLTVV.

The V call is TRBV5-1, the J call TRBJ1-3, with a tentative D call TRBD1 (6 bases). The germline V gene encodes CDR1 SGHRS and CDR2 YFSETQ. V lost 4 bases to trimming and J lost 4 bases, with 15 bases between them. The CDR3 covers 15 residues. CDR3 sequence (DNA): TGCGCCAGCAGCCCCTCACAGGGTGGAGGAAACACCATATATTTT. Protein sequence: CASSPSQGGGNTIYF.

The chain is built from TRBV4-3 and TRBJ2-5; a possible D gene is TRBD1 (5 bases). TRBJ2-7 explains the end of the DNA better; the J call may be wrong. The length of the CDR3 is 14 residues. Looked up from germline, CDR1 is LGHNA and CDR2 is YSLEER. CDR3 in DNA: TGCGCCAGCAGCCAAGGCACAGGACCATACGAGCAGTACTTC. It codes for CASSQGTGPYEQYF.

The CDR3 DNA reads TGTGCCAGCAGCCAGCGGACAGGGGAGGGCTATGGCTACACCTTC. It specifies CASSQRTGEGYGYTF. The gene calls are TRBV7-2 and TRBJ1-2, with 9 bases aligning to TRBD1. Germline-derived CDR1 and CDR2 are SGHTA and FQGNSA. The CDR3 sequence is 15 residues long. The V and J ends lost 5 bases and 4 bases, in that order; junction bases with no gene match: 8.

This sequence joins TRBV5-1 and TRBJ1-1; D is perhaps TRBD1 (5 bases). Germline loops: CDR1 SGHRS, CDR2 YFSETQ. V lost 1 base and J lost 1, with 14 bases in between. The CDR3 is made up of 16 amino acids. In nucleotides, the CDR3 is TGCGCCAGCAGCTTGCACGGAGGAGGGGCGAACACTGAAGCTTTCTTT. The encoded protein is CASSLHGGGANTEAFF.

The rearrangement uses TRBV6-5 and TRBJ1-6; tentative D call: TRBD1 (6 bases). The CDR3 consists of 13 residues. Deletions cut 6 bases from V and 7 bases from J, with 10 bases between. Germline CDR1 MNHEY, CDR2 SVGAGI. In nucleotides, the CDR3 is TGTGCCAGCAGATCAACAGGGAATTCACCCCTCCACTTT. Amino acids: CASRSTGNSPLHF.

This chain joins TRBV7-2 and TRBJ2-1; 11 bases agree with TRBD2. Germline V gene data show CDR1 as SGHTA and CDR2 as FQGNSA. The CDR3 length is 16 residues. The ends lost 5 bases at V and 6 bases at J; junction bases unmatched: 9. CDR3 protein: CASSSLAGGPINEQFF. CDR3 bases: TGTGCCAGCAGCAGTTTAGCGGGAGGGCCGATCAATGAGCAGTTCTTC.

The V gene is TRBV30, the J gene TRBJ1-2; 7 bases fit TRBD1. Germline values: CDR1 GTSNPN, CDR2 SVGIG (reference sequence). There are 15 residues in the CDR3. V lost 4 bases, J lost 1 base, and 9 bases stayed unmatched. CDR3 in amino acids: CAWKGTASNNYGYTF. CDR3 bases: TGTGCCTGGAAGGGGACAGCTTCAAATAACTATGGCTACACCTTC.

V is TRBV12-2 and J is TRBJ2-1; the D call TRBD1 from the table was never checked on the DNA. TRBV12-2 is a known pseudogene. This CDR3 comprises 18 residues. CDR3 nucleotide sequence: TGTGCAAGTCGCTCACGTTCCCTCCGACAGGGAAGTGGCAATGAGCAGTTCTTC. It specifies CASRSRSLRQGSGNEQFF.

The CDR3 nucleotides read TGCGCCAGCAGTGAGAAGAGGGCATCGGATTCACCCCTCCACTTT. Translation gives CASSEKRASDSPLHF. V gene TRBV10-1 combines with J gene TRBJ1-6; D unclear. Germline-derived CDR1 and CDR2 are WNHNN and SYGVQD (reference sequence). The CDR3 runs to 15 residues. Trimming stripped 2 bases from V and 8 bases from J, with 13 bases between.

CDR3 in amino acids: CSVGTGGSGNTIYF. The DNA for the CDR3 is TGCAGCGTCGGAACAGGGGGGTCTGGAAACACCATATATTTT. The chain has TRBV29-1 and TRBJ1-3; 8 bases line up with TRBD1. V dropped 6 bases and J dropped 1; count of bases not matched to a gene: 5. CDR1 is SQVTM, CDR2 ANQGSEA, per germline. This CDR3 region has 14 residues.

DNA of the CDR3: TGTGCCAGCAGCGCGACAGGGGGGTTCGGTCAGCCCCAGCATTTT. Protein: CASSATGGFGQPQHF. The chain is built from TRBV2 and TRBJ1-5; 9 nucleotides line up with TRBD1. Germline CDR1 and CDR2: SNHLY and FYNNEI. There are 15 residues in the CDR3. The junction had 9 bases not matched to a gene; V was cut back by 6 bases and J by 6 bases. Full variable domain (outside the CDR3, taken from reference TRBV2 and TRBJ1-5): EPEVTQTPSHQVTQMGQEVILRCVPISNHLYFYWYRQILGQKVEFLVSFYNNEISEKSEIFDDQFSVERPDGSNFTLKIRSTKLEDSAMYFCASSATGGFGQPQHFGDGTRLSIL.

CDR3 sequence reads: CSVEGQASNIQYF. In nucleotides, the CDR3 is TGCAGCGTTGAAGGACAGGCGTCGAACATTCAGTACTTC. This chain uses TRBV29-1 with TRBJ2-4, with D possibly being TRBD1 (6 bases). The CDR3 consists of 13 residues. V dropped 1 base and J dropped 7 bases, with 11 bases sitting between them. Germline CDR1 reads SQVTM; CDR2 reads ANQGSEA.

This clone was found once. The chain uses TRBV7-9 and TRBJ2-5; D unclear. The CDR3 loop spans 17 amino acids. In germline, CDR1 is SEHNR, CDR2 FQNEAQ (reference sequence). With 5 bases removed from V and 3 bases from J, the gap between germline ends came to 22 bases. The CDR3 reads CASSTLFGERKKETQYF. The CDR3 nucleotides read TGTGCCAGCAGCACCCTTTTCGGAGAGCGTAAAAAAGAGACCCAGTACTTC.

This clone was observed a handful of times. The gene calls are TRBV18 and TRBJ2-3, with unresolved D. This CDR3 region has 12 residues. V dropped 3 bases and J dropped 2 bases, with 3 bases sitting between them. Per germline, CDR1 KGHSH and CDR2 LQKENI. The CDR3 sequence: CASSPNTDTQYF. Written as DNA, the CDR3 is TGTGCCAGCTCACCTAACACAGATACGCAGTATTTT.

The rearrangement uses TRBV10-1 and TRBJ2-5; 9 bases line up with TRBD2. The CDR3 has 18 amino acids. Trimming removed 7 bases from V and 5 bases from J; junction bases left unmatched: 20. Per germline, CDR1 WNHNN and CDR2 SYGVQD (reference sequence). The CDR3 DNA is TGCGCCAGCAATGTGGCGTTAGGGCTAGCGGGAAGGTTCGAGACCCAGTACTTC. Translating it yields CASNVALGLAGRFETQYF.

The gene calls are TRBV9 and TRBJ1-1, with D unresolved. CDR1 and CDR2 from the germline V gene are SGDLS and YYNGEE. Trimming took off 0 bases at V and 0 bases at J, with 9 bases between the two ends. The CDR3 length is 15 residues. CDR3 nucleotide sequence: TGTGCCAGCAGCGTAGCTGGCAACCTGAACACTGAAGCTTTCTTT. Translated: CASSVAGNLNTEAFF.